This TCR beta chain appears in the sequencing data of a study of OX40 agonist ivuxolimab in advanced cancers. Overall study context: The dose-escalation group included hepatocellular carcinoma, melanoma, renal cell carcinoma and head and neck cancer.

The protocol was immunoSEQ multiplex PCR, while the TCRdb copy is restricted to in-frame clones and leaves out a portion. The table lists about 68,000 clones, 65% to 90% of them singletons. Trimming removed 4 bases at V and 7 bases at J, with 18 bases between. Germline assignment: CDR1 SGHRS and CDR2 YFSETQ. The CDR3 has 15 amino acids. This clonotype was obtained from an adult with an advanced solid tumor such as melanoma, head and neck, liver or kidney cancer. The V gene is TRBV5-1, the J gene TRBJ2-1, with a possible D match to TRBD1 (7 bases). The specimen was CD4+ or CD8+ T cells sorted from blood, collected in a trial of the OX40 agonist ivuxolimab. The chain's CDR3 is CASSLRGGGLNEQFF. CDR3 nucleotide sequence: TGCGCCAGCAGCCTCCGCGGAGGGGGCTTAAATGAGCAGTTCTTC. The complete variable domain, with remaining parts taken from reference TRBV5-1 and TRBJ2-1, reads KAGVTQTPRYLIKTRGQQVTLSCSPISGHRSVSWYQQTPGQGLQFLFEYFSETQRNKGNFPGRFSGRQFSNSRSEMNVSTLELGDSALYLCASSLRGGGLNEQFFGPGTRLTVL.